This T cell receptor beta chain derives from a study of T cell responses to AZD1222 COVID-19 vaccine. Notes on the study in general: Epitopes outside B.1.351 and B.1.1.7 mutated regions reportedly drew nearly half of spike TCRs. Clonal diversity was possibly underestimated, and the donors were mostly white British, with more females. Sampling captured repertoires only after the peak T cell response. Increased Spike-specific TCR breadth and depth were observed after two AZD1222 doses.

This CDR3 spans 16 amino acids. V shed 0 bases and J shed 3 bases, with 14 bases lying between them. A remark on this clone: Its antigen is currently unknown.

Data came from immunoSEQ multiplex PCR; TCRdb stores just in-frame clones and leaves some out. Of 130,000 to 150,000 clones listed, more than 75% are singletons. This chain links TRBV23-1 with TRBJ2-5; no definite D call. TRBV23-1 is reported as an ORF; its role is uncertain. Source: peripheral blood, taken on day 0 of AZD1222 vaccination. The sequence came from an adult in good health. The CDR3 is CASSQSFRSPEETQYF. The CDR3 nucleotides are TGCGCCAGCAGTCAATCTTTCCGCAGCCCAGAAGAGACCCAGTACTTC.